This section outlines one T cell receptor beta chain sequence together with its context. These data belong to a study of blood T cell repertoires in COVID-19. Overall study context: Material from acute and convalescent COVID-19 was sourced from the United States, Italy and Spain. T cells, B-cell-depleted T cells, or PBMCs supplied cDNA or gDNA.

Per the authors' pipeline: How many nucleated cells were present was estimated from reference gene primer amplification. Using immunoSEQ multiplex PCR, the repertoire was profiled, and TCRdb retains in-frame clones only, with some absent. The D gene and trimming were derived from the DNA, and the V and J assignments and clone size from that table. Among 270,000 or so clones listed, roughly 91% were seen once. The clonotype originates from a man in his forties with acute or convalescent COVID-19. Sequenced input: peripheral blood.

CDR3 protein: CASSSLGGFYGYTF. For the CDR3, the DNA is TGTGCCAGCAGCTCCTTGGGAGGGTTCTATGGCTACACCTTC. The chain uses TRBV7-8 and TRBJ1-2; D ambiguous. CDR3 length: 14 amino acids. Germline CDR1 and CDR2: SGHVS and FQNEAQ. Trimming pared 4 bases from V and 4 bases from J, leaving 13 bases between.